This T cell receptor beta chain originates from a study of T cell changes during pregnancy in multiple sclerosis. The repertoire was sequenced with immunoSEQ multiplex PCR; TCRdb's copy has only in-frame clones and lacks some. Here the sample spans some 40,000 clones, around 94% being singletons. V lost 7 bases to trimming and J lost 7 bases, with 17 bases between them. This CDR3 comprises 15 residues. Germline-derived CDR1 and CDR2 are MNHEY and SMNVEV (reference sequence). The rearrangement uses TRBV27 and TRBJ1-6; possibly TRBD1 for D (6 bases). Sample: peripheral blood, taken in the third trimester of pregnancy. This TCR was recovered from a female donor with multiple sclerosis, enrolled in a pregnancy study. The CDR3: CASKPRGARNSPLHF. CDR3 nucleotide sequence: TGTGCCAGCAAACCTCGGGGGGCTAGAAATTCACCCCTCCACTTT.